A single T cell receptor beta chain is shown here with its context. Time point defined: patch test 3, about 24 weeks after DPC sensitization. Treatment given: therapeutic diphenylcyclopropenone sensitization with weekly scalp DPC. The data stem from a study of human T cells and chemical hapten exposure. Study details: Patients, largely female, had alopecia areata, totalis or universalis.

This CDR3 spans 16 amino acids. From germline, CDR1 is SGHVS and CDR2 FQNEAQ. After removal of 5 bases from V and 10 bases from J, the junction contained 15 bases not matched to a gene. Original processing notes: A typical sample had approximately 93,000 TCRs, with about 20,000 to 750,000 overall. Via MiXCR, TCRdb re-called the RACE reads, giving one row per CDR3 protein. In this record, the V and J calls reflect TCRdb's handling and not the investigators' own analysis. The table lists 150,000 to 200,000 distinct CDR3 sequences, approximately 24% of them singletons. V and J are TRBV7-8 and TRBJ2-1; 9 positions agree with TRBD2. The sequence was collected from a woman between 40 and 55 years old with alopecia areata. Some clones in this sample may be carry-over from other donors' samples. Sample: whole blood, taken in connection with sensitization to the hapten diphenylcyclopropenone (DPC). CDR3 sequence reads: CASSLRSLAGGPEQFF. For the CDR3, the DNA is TGTGCCAGCAGCCTACGGTCTCTGGCGGGAGGGCCGGAGCAGTTCTTC. Drawing the rest from reference TRBV7-8 and TRBJ2-1, the complete variable domain is GAGVSQSPRYKVAKRGQDVALRCDPISGHVSLFWYQQALGQGPEFLTYFQNEAQLDKSGLPSDRFFAERPEGSVSTLKIQRTQQEDSAVYLCASSLRSLAGGPEQFFGPGTRLTVL.